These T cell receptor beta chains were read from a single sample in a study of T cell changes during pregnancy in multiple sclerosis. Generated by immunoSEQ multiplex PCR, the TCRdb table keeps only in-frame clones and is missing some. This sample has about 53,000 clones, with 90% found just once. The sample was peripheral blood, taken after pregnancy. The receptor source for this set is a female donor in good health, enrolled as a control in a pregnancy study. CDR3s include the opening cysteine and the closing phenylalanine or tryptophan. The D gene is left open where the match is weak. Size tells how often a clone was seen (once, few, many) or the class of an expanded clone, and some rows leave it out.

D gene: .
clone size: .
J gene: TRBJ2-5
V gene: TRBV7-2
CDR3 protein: CASSLGGVETQYF
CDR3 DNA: TGTGCCAGCAGCTTGGGCGGGGTCGAGACCCAGTACTTC

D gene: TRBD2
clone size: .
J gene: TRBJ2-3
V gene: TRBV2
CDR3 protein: CASSQTSGGASDTQYF
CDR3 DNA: TGTGCCAGCAGCCAGACTAGCGGGGGGGCCTCAGATACGCAGTATTTT

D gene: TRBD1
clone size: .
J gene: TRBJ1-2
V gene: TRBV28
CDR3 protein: CASTLGQGRSGYTF
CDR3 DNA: TGTGCCAGCACCCTTGGACAGGGACGTAGCGGCTACACCTTC

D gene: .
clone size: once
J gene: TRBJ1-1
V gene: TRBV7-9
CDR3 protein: CASSLADRTRNTEAFF
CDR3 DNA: TGTGCCAGCAGCTTAGCAGATCGGACACGGAACACTGAAGCTTTCTTT

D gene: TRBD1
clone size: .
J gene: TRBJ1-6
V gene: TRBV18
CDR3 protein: CASSLQGQDNSPLHF
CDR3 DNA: TGTGCCAGCTCACTACAGGGACAGGATAATTCACCCCTCCACTTT

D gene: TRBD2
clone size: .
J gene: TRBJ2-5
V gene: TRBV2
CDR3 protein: CASSDGASGQETQYF
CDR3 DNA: TGTGCCAGCAGTGACGGGGCTAGCGGACAAGAGACCCAGTACTTC

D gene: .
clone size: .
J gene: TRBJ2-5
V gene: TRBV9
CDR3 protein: CASSVGAVQETQYF
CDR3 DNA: TGTGCCAGCAGCGTGGGGGCCGTACAAGAGACCCAGTACTTC

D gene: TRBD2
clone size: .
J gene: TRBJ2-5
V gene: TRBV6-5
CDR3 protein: CASSRRTSGKETQYF
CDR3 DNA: TGTGCCAGCAGTCGCCGGACTAGCGGAAAAGAGACCCAGTACTTC

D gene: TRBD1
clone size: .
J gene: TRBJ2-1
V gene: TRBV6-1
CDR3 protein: CASREDRGQFF
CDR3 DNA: TGTGCCAGCAGGGAGGACAGGGGGCAGTTCTTC

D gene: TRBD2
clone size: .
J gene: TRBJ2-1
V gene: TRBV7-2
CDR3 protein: CASSYRLAGDNEQFF
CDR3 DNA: TGTGCCAGCAGTTATAGACTAGCGGGAGACAATGAGCAGTTCTTC

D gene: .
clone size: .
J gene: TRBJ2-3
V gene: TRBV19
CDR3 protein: CASSPSLEGRTDTQYF
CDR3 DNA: TGTGCCAGTAGTCCGTCGTTGGAGGGGCGAACAGATACGCAGTATTTT

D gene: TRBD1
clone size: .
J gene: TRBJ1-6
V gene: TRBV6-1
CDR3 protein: CASSEGQGGNSPLHF
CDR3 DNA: TGTGCCAGCAGTGAAGGGCAGGGGGGAAATTCACCCCTCCACTTT

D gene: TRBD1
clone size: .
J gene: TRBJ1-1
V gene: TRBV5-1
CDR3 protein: CASSPLGQGNTEAFF
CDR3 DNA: TGCGCCAGCAGCCCACTGGGACAGGGGAACACTGAAGCTTTCTTT

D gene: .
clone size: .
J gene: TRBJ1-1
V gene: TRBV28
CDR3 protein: CASSLTSPFQAFF
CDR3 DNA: TGTGCCAGCAGTTTGACTAGCCCTTTTCAAGCTTTCTTT

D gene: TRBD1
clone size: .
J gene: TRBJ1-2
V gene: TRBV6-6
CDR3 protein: CASSYPSDRGYGYTF
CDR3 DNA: TGTGCCAGCAGTTACCCCTCAGACAGGGGCTATGGCTACACCTTC

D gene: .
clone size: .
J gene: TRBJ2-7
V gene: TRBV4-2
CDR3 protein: CASSQERAGDSYEQYF
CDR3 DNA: TGTGCCAGCAGCCAAGAACGGGCGGGTGACTCCTACGAGCAGTACTTC

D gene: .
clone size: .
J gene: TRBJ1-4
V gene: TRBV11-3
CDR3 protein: CASSPRNEKLFF
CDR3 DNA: TGTGCCAGCAGCCCCCGTAATGAAAAACTGTTTTTT

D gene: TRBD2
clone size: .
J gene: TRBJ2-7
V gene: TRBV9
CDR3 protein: CASSLASGTYEQYF
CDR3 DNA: TGTGCCAGCAGCCTCGCTAGCGGGACCTACGAGCAGTACTTC

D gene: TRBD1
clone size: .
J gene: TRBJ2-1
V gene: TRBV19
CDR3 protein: CASSMAGGYYNEQFF
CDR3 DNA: TGTGCCAGTAGTATGGCAGGGGGCTATTACAATGAGCAGTTCTTC

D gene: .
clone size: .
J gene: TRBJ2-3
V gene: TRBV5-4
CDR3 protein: CASILGGTDTQYF
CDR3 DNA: TGTGCCAGCATCCTAGGTGGCACAGATACGCAGTATTTT

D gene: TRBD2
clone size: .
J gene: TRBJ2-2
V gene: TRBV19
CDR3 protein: CASSSPLAAGELFF
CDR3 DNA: TGTGCCAGTAGTTCCCCACTAGCGGCCGGGGAGCTGTTTTTT

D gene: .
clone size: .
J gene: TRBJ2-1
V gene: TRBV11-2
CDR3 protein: CASSGTRGWNEQFF
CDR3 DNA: TGTGCCAGCAGCGGGACACGAGGATGGAATGAGCAGTTCTTC

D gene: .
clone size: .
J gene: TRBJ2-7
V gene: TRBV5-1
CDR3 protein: CASSLLGGAYEQYF
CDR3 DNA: TGCGCCAGCAGCTTGCTCGGCGGAGCCTACGAGCAGTACTTC

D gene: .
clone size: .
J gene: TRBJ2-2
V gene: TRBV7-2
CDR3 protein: CASSLVGAGFEDGELFF
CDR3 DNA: TGTGCCAGCAGCTTAGTAGGTGCGGGTTTCGAGGACGGGGAGCTGTTTTTT

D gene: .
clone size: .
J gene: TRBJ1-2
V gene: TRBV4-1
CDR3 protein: CASSQLQGVGYGYTF
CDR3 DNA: TGCGCCAGCAGCCAGCTACAGGGAGTCGGCTATGGCTACACCTTC

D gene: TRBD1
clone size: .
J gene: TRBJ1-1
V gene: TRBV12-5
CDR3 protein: CASGFGTGPILNTEAFF
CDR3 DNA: TGTGCTAGTGGTTTTGGGACAGGGCCCATTTTGAACACTGAAGCTTTCTTT

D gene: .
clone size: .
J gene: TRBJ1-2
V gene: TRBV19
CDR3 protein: CASSILTGVNYGYTF
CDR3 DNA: TGTGCCAGTAGTATCCTGACAGGAGTAAACTATGGCTACACCTTC

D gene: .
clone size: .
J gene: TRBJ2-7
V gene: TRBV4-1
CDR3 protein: CASSRDEAQVNEQYF
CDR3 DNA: TGCGCCAGCAGCCGAGACGAGGCTCAAGTCAACGAGCAGTACTTC

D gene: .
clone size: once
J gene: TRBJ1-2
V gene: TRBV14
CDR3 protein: CASSQVIGGKGYTF
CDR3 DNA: TGTGCCAGCAGCCAAGTGATAGGGGGAAAGGGCTACACCTTC

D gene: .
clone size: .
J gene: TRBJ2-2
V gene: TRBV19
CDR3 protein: CASSIDAGITGELFF
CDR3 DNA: TGTGCCAGTAGTATAGATGCAGGGATTACCGGGGAGCTGTTTTTT

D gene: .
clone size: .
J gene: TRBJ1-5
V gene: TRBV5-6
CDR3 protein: CASSLAGLSNQPQHF
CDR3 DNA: TGTGCCAGCAGCTTGGCAGGGCTTAGCAATCAGCCCCAGCATTTT

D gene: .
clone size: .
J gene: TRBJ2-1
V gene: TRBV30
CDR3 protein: CAWSVGSAGTVEQFF
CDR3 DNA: TGTGCCTGGAGTGTCGGTAGCGCGGGCACAGTGGAGCAGTTCTTC

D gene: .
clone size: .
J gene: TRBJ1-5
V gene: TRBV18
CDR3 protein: CASSPFSRATDQPQHF
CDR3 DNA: TGTGCCAGCTCACCCTTTAGCAGGGCGACCGATCAGCCCCAGCATTTT

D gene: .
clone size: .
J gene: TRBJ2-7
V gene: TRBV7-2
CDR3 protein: CASSLTPYEQYF
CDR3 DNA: TGTGCCAGCAGCTTAACACCGTACGAGCAGTACTTC

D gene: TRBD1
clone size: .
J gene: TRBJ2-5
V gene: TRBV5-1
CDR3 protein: CASSFGTGYQETQYF
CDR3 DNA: TGCGCCAGCAGCTTCGGGACAGGGTACCAAGAGACCCAGTACTTC

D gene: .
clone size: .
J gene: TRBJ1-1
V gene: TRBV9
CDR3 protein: CASSLQGHQNTEAFF
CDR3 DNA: TGTGCCAGCAGCCTCCAGGGACACCAGAACACTGAAGCTTTCTTT

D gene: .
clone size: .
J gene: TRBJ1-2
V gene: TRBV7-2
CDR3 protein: CASSLGTGVANYGYTF
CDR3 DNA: TGTGCCAGCAGCTTAGGCACGGGGGTGGCTAACTATGGCTACACCTTC

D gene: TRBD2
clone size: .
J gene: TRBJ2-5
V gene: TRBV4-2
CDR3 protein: CASSEGASGGEETQYF
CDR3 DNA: TGTGCCAGCAGCGAGGGGGCTAGCGGGGGGGAAGAGACCCAGTACTTC

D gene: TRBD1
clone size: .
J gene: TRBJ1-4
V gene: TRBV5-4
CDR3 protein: CASSFLAGQGGEKLFF
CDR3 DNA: TGTGCCAGCAGCTTCCTCGCGGGACAGGGGGGAGAAAAACTGTTTTTT

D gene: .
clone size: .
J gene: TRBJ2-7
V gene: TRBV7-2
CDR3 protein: CASSHLRDEQYF
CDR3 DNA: TGTGCCAGCAGCCACCTCCGGGACGAGCAGTACTTC

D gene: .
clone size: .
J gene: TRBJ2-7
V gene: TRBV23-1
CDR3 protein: CASSQTLRQDYEQYF
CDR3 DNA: TGCGCCAGCAGTCAGACCCTCAGACAGGACTACGAGCAGTACTTC

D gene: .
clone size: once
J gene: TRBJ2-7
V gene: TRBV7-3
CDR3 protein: CASSLNREENEQYF
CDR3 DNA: TGTGCCAGCAGCTTAAACAGGGAAGAGAACGAGCAGTACTTC

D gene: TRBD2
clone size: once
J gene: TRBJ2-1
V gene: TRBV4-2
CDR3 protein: CASSQDRSGGSHNEQFF
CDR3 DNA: TGTGCCAGCAGCCAAGATAGATCGGGAGGGTCCCACAATGAGCAGTTCTTC

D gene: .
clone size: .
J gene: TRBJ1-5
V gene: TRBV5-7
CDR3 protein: CASSLPRLNQPQHF
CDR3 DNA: TGTGCCAGCAGCCTGCCGAGGCTCAATCAGCCCCAGCATTTT

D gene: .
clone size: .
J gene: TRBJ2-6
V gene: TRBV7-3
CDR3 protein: CASSRSGANVLTF
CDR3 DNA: TGTGCCAGCAGCCGGTCTGGGGCCAACGTCCTGACTTTC

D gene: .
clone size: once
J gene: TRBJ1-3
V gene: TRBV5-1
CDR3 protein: CASSLTNSRQSSGNTIYF
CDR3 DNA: TGCGCCAGCAGCTTGACAAACTCTCGACAGAGCTCTGGAAACACCATATATTTT

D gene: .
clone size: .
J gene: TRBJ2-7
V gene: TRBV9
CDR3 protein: CASSVGADSSYEQYF
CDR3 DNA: TGTGCCAGCAGCGTAGGGGCAGACAGCTCCTACGAGCAGTACTTC

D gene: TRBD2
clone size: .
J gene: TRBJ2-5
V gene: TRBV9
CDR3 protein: CASSGRLAGGKQETQYF
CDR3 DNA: TGTGCCAGCAGCGGACGACTAGCGGGAGGTAAACAAGAGACCCAGTACTTC

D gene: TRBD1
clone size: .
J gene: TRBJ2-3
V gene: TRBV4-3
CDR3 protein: CASSARDRIDTQYF
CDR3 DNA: TGCGCCAGCAGCGCTCGGGACAGAATAGACACGCAGTATTTT